The rows below give T cell receptor beta chains drawn from one sample of a study of T-cell memory formation after mild COVID-19. TCRdb re-analysed the 5' RACE reads in MiXCR, keeping a single row per CDR3 protein. The repertoire holds under 250,000 distinct CDR3 sequences, over 9.5% seen once, with roughly 3.2% in the top ten. The sample consisted of PBMCs or a T cell subset sorted from them (not recorded which). The receptors originated from a man aged 18 to 35 who had mild COVID-19 (a few samples of this study predate the infection). Cell type and time point are not known. Both conserved end residues are part of each CDR3. A D gene is named only where the DNA matches it firmly. Expanded clones get a size class; other rows say once, few or many, or leave the size out.

CDR3 protein: CASSPGYGASNYGYTF; CDR3 DNA: TGCGCCAGCAGCCCAGGCTACGGGGCTTCTAACTATGGCTACACCTTC; clone size: NA; V gene: TRBV4-1; J gene: TRBJ1-2; D gene: NA
CDR3 protein: CASGLSYGLMGEQYF; CDR3 DNA: TGCGCCAGCGGTTTATCCTACGGGTTAATGGGGGAGCAGTACTTC; clone size: NA; V gene: TRBV5-1; J gene: TRBJ2-7; D gene: NA
CDR3 protein: CASSYRGAEAFF; CDR3 DNA: TGTGCCAGCAGCTACAGGGGCGCTGAAGCTTTCTTT; clone size: NA; V gene: TRBV27; J gene: TRBJ1-1; D gene: TRBD1
CDR3 protein: CASSQGRADTQYF; CDR3 DNA: TGTGCCAGCAGCCAAGGGAGGGCCGATACGCAGTATTTT; clone size: few; V gene: TRBV3-1; J gene: TRBJ2-3; D gene: NA
CDR3 protein: CASSSGEGGANVLTF; CDR3 DNA: TGTGCCAGCAGCTCAGGGGAGGGCGGGGCCAACGTCCTGACTTTC; clone size: few; V gene: TRBV7-2; J gene: TRBJ2-6; D gene: NA
CDR3 protein: CASTEGRGGQPQHF; CDR3 DNA: TGTGCCAGCACCGAGGGGAGGGGCGGTCAGCCCCAGCATTTT; clone size: NA; V gene: TRBV2; J gene: TRBJ1-5; D gene: NA
CDR3 protein: CSTEGAFF; CDR3 DNA: TGCAGCACCGAAGGGGCTTTCTTT; clone size: NA; V gene: TRBV29-1; J gene: TRBJ1-1; D gene: NA
CDR3 protein: CASSLPSGVEKLFF; CDR3 DNA: TGTGCCAGCAGCTTACCCTCCGGCGTCGAAAAACTGTTTTTT; clone size: few; V gene: TRBV7-9; J gene: TRBJ1-4; D gene: NA
CDR3 protein: CATSSLLAGYQETQYF; CDR3 DNA: TGTGCCACCAGCAGTCTTCTAGCGGGGTATCAAGAGACCCAGTACTTC; clone size: NA; V gene: TRBV15; J gene: TRBJ2-5; D gene: TRBD2
CDR3 protein: CATSRDQGGDTQYF; CDR3 DNA: TGTGCCACCAGCAGAGATCAGGGTGGAGATACGCAGTATTTT; clone size: NA; V gene: TRBV15; J gene: TRBJ2-3; D gene: NA
CDR3 protein: CASKVQGADTQYF; CDR3 DNA: TGCGCCAGCAAGGTCCAGGGCGCAGATACGCAGTATTTT; clone size: NA; V gene: TRBV5-1; J gene: TRBJ2-3; D gene: NA
CDR3 protein: CASSAAGTLGTEAFF; CDR3 DNA: TGCGCCAGCAGCGCCGCCGGGACCTTGGGCACTGAAGCTTTCTTT; clone size: few; V gene: TRBV5-1; J gene: TRBJ1-1; D gene: NA
CDR3 protein: CASSSLGDGETQYF; CDR3 DNA: TGTGCCAGCAGCTCGCTGGGGGATGGGGAGACCCAGTACTTC; clone size: few; V gene: TRBV5-6; J gene: TRBJ2-5; D gene: NA
CDR3 protein: CASSESNHEQYF; CDR3 DNA: TGCGCCAGCAGTGAGTCGAACCACGAGCAGTACTTC; clone size: NA; V gene: TRBV10-1; J gene: TRBJ2-7; D gene: NA
CDR3 protein: CATSRDLPQDNSPLHF; CDR3 DNA: TGTGCCACCAGCAGAGATTTACCGCAGGATAATTCACCCCTCCACTTT; clone size: NA; V gene: TRBV15; J gene: TRBJ1-6; D gene: NA
CDR3 protein: CASSLRTPGTGGPGVSLHF; CDR3 DNA: TGTGCCAGCAGCTTGCGGACCCCCGGGACAGGGGGACCGGGTGTGTCCCTCCACTTT; clone size: many; V gene: TRBV5-5; J gene: TRBJ1-6; D gene: TRBD1
CDR3 protein: CASTTHYRGGSYEQYF; CDR3 DNA: TGTGCCAGCACGACTCATTACAGGGGGGGCTCCTACGAGCAGTACTTC; clone size: NA; V gene: TRBV12-3/TRBV12-4; J gene: TRBJ2-7; D gene: NA
CDR3 protein: CASSLVDQRSPLHF; CDR3 DNA: TGCGCCAGCAGCTTGGTAGATCAGCGTTCACCCCTCCACTTT; clone size: NA; V gene: TRBV5-1; J gene: TRBJ1-6; D gene: NA
CDR3 protein: CASSLGDTNTEAFF; CDR3 DNA: TGCGCCAGCAGCTTGGGGGACACTAACACTGAAGCTTTCTTT; clone size: few; V gene: TRBV5-1; J gene: TRBJ1-1; D gene: NA
CDR3 protein: CASTYFGGTDTQYF; CDR3 DNA: TGTGCCAGCACCTACTTCGGGGGTACAGATACGCAGTATTTT; clone size: NA; V gene: TRBV6-2/TRBV6-3; J gene: TRBJ2-3; D gene: NA
CDR3 protein: CASSQGPWNEQFF; CDR3 DNA: TGTGCCAGCAGCCAAGGTCCTTGGAATGAGCAGTTCTTC; clone size: NA; V gene: TRBV3-1; J gene: TRBJ2-1; D gene: NA
CDR3 protein: CASSLLQGRGTEAFF; CDR3 DNA: TGTGCCAGCAGTTTACTACAGGGAAGAGGCACTGAAGCTTTCTTT; clone size: NA; V gene: TRBV12-3/TRBV12-4; J gene: TRBJ1-1; D gene: NA
CDR3 protein: CASSFPGQGFIGSYNEQFF; CDR3 DNA: TGCGCCAGCAGCTTCCCGGGACAGGGATTTATCGGCTCCTACAATGAGCAGTTCTTC; clone size: few; V gene: TRBV5-1; J gene: TRBJ2-1; D gene: TRBD1
CDR3 protein: CATSRDPALGTEAFF; CDR3 DNA: TGTGCCACCAGCAGAGACCCAGCCCTGGGCACTGAAGCTTTCTTT; clone size: NA; V gene: TRBV15; J gene: TRBJ1-1; D gene: NA
CDR3 protein: CASSQVLARGRTDTQYF; CDR3 DNA: TGCGCCAGCAGCCAAGTGTTGGCGCGGGGGCGCACAGATACGCAGTATTTT; clone size: NA; V gene: TRBV4-1; J gene: TRBJ2-3; D gene: NA
CDR3 protein: CATARTANTEAFF; CDR3 DNA: TGTGCCACCGCCCGGACAGCGAACACTGAAGCTTTCTTT; clone size: many; V gene: TRBV7-3; J gene: TRBJ1-1; D gene: NA
CDR3 protein: CASSRLGVNYGYTF; CDR3 DNA: TGTGCCAGCAGCCGCTTGGGGGTGAACTATGGCTACACCTTC; clone size: NA; V gene: TRBV7-2; J gene: TRBJ1-2; D gene: NA
CDR3 protein: CASSRTDGYGYTF; CDR3 DNA: TGTGCCAGCAGCCGGACAGACGGCTATGGCTACACCTTC; clone size: many; V gene: TRBV4-2; J gene: TRBJ1-2; D gene: NA
CDR3 protein: CASSQLDTDTQYF; CDR3 DNA: TGTGCCAGCAGCCAGCTTGACACAGATACGCAGTATTTT; clone size: few; V gene: TRBV3-1; J gene: TRBJ2-3; D gene: NA
CDR3 protein: CASGLRLSDTQYF; CDR3 DNA: TGTGCTAGTGGTTTGCGACTCTCAGATACGCAGTATTTT; clone size: NA; V gene: TRBV12-5; J gene: TRBJ2-3; D gene: NA
CDR3 protein: CASSLYSGGETQYF; CDR3 DNA: TGTGCCAGCAGCCTCTATAGCGGGGGAGAGACCCAGTACTTC; clone size: many; V gene: TRBV5-5; J gene: TRBJ2-5; D gene: TRBD2
CDR3 protein: CASPGEGKGYGYTF; CDR3 DNA: TGTGCCAGCCCCGGCGAGGGGAAGGGCTATGGCTACACCTTC; clone size: few; V gene: TRBV19; J gene: TRBJ1-2; D gene: NA
CDR3 protein: CASSLWGGNEQFF; CDR3 DNA: TGTGCCAGCAGTTTGTGGGGAGGGAATGAGCAGTTCTTC; clone size: NA; V gene: TRBV28; J gene: TRBJ2-1; D gene: TRBD2
CDR3 protein: CASSQDGRAYHNEQFF; CDR3 DNA: TGCGCCAGCAGCCAAGATGGAAGGGCTTACCACAATGAGCAGTTCTTC; clone size: few; V gene: TRBV4-3; J gene: TRBJ2-1; D gene: NA
CDR3 protein: CASGGRAGAKNIQYF; CDR3 DNA: TGTGCCAGCGGTGGGCGGGCGGGCGCCAAAAACATTCAGTACTTC; clone size: NA; V gene: TRBV6-5; J gene: TRBJ2-4; D gene: NA
CDR3 protein: CASSLVGAHQMNTEAFF; CDR3 DNA: TGTGCCAGCAGCTTGGTGGGGGCCCATCAAATGAACACTGAAGCTTTCTTT; clone size: few; V gene: TRBV5-6; J gene: TRBJ1-1; D gene: NA
CDR3 protein: CSASRDRTTEAFF; CDR3 DNA: TGCAGTGCTAGCCGCGACAGGACCACTGAAGCTTTCTTT; clone size: few; V gene: TRBV20-1; J gene: TRBJ1-1; D gene: NA
CDR3 protein: CASRLAGVETQYF; CDR3 DNA: TGTGCCAGCAGATTAGCGGGGGTGGAGACCCAGTACTTC; clone size: many; V gene: TRBV6-5; J gene: TRBJ2-5; D gene: TRBD2
CDR3 protein: CASSPTGSHIQYF; CDR3 DNA: TGCGCCAGCAGCCCTACAGGGAGTCACATTCAGTACTTC; clone size: few; V gene: TRBV5-1; J gene: TRBJ2-4; D gene: NA
CDR3 protein: CAGDTPLNTEAFF; CDR3 DNA: TGTGCCGGGGACACTCCATTGAACACTGAAGCTTTCTTT; clone size: few; V gene: TRBV2; J gene: TRBJ1-1; D gene: NA
CDR3 protein: CASQRGATEAFF; CDR3 DNA: TGTGCCTCGCAGAGGGGGGCCACTGAAGCTTTCTTT; clone size: NA; V gene: TRBV6-2/TRBV6-3; J gene: TRBJ1-1; D gene: NA
CDR3 protein: CASSQFELDEQFF; CDR3 DNA: TGCGCCAGCAGTCAATTCGAGCTTGATGAGCAGTTCTTC; clone size: few; V gene: TRBV23-1; J gene: TRBJ2-1; D gene: NA